The next 7 T cell receptor beta chains were all read from a single sample in a study of T cell changes during pregnancy in multiple sclerosis. Measured with immunoSEQ multiplex PCR; TCRdb has only the in-frame clones, and not every one. The sample includes roughly 48,000 clones, 80% to 90% of them seen just once. The sequenced sample was CD4+ T cells from peripheral blood mononuclear cells, obtained in the second trimester of pregnancy. Receptor source: a female donor with multiple sclerosis, enrolled in a pregnancy study.

The rearrangement joins TRBV5-1 to TRBJ2-7; 7 nucleotides agree with TRBD2. Trimming at V came to 4 bases and at J to 7 bases, leaving 8 bases not matched to a gene. This CDR3 spans 13 amino acids. CDR1 SGHRS and CDR2 YFSETQ come from the germline V gene. CDR3 nucleotide sequence: TGCGCCAGCAGCCCAGAGGGAGGGCGTGAGCAGTACTTC. Amino acids: CASSPEGGREQYF. The complete variable domain, with remaining parts taken from reference TRBV5-1 and TRBJ2-7, reads KAGVTQTPRYLIKTRGQQVTLSCSPISGHRSVSWYQQTPGQGLQFLFEYFSETQRNKGNFPGRFSGRQFSNSRSEMNVSTLELGDSALYLCASSPEGGREQYFGPGTRLTVT.

The CDR3 spells CASSLDGGTARYF. CDR3 sequence (DNA): TGTGCCAGCAGCTTAGATGGAGGGACCGCTCGGTATTTT. The rearrangement links TRBV11-2 to TRBJ2-3, with a tentative D call TRBD2 (6 bases). The V end lost 0 bases, the J end lost 14 bases, and 15 bases lay between the germline ends. The germline V gene encodes CDR1 SGHAT and CDR2 FQNNGV. The CDR3 covers 13 residues.

The DNA of the CDR3 is TGTGCCAGCAGCCCCCCCGGAAGCGGCAGGTACGACGAGCAGTACTTC. Its translation: CASSPPGSGRYDEQYF. This chain connects TRBV4-2 to TRBJ2-7; tentatively, D is TRBD2 (5 bases). CDR3 size: 16 residues. V was trimmed by 4 bases and J by 5 bases, leaving 21 bases between them. The V gene's germline CDR1 is LGHNA and CDR2 YNFKEQ.

V and J are TRBV5-1 and TRBJ2-1, with TRBD2 matching over 14 bases. Germline-derived CDR1 and CDR2 are SGHRS and YFSETQ. The CDR3 covers 14 residues. J gave up 4 bases and V 9 bases, and 3 bases lay outside the gene matches. CDR3 DNA: TGCGCCACCGGGACTAGCGGGAGTTACAATGAGCAGTTCTTC. Its translation is CATGTSGSYNEQFF.

The CDR3 region is CASSLGGDPYF. In DNA, the CDR3 is TGTGCCAGCAGCTTAGGGGGGGATCCTTACTTC. The chain combines TRBV11-1 with TRBJ2-7, with D perhaps matching TRBD2 (6 bases). The V end lost 1 base, the J end lost 13 bases, and 11 bases lay between the germline ends. The length of the CDR3 is 11 residues. Germline CDR1 reads SGHAT; CDR2 reads FQDESV (reference sequence).

The chain couples TRBV29-1 to TRBJ2-6, with TRBD1 matching 11 bases. This CDR3 has 19 amino acids. V was clipped by 5 bases and J by 0 bases; unmatched bases: 12. Germline CDR1 and CDR2: SQVTM and ANQGSEA. The CDR3 protein is CSVSKTAGTGGSGANVLTF. CDR3 DNA sequence: TGCAGCGTTTCAAAAACTGCCGGGACAGGGGGCTCTGGGGCCAACGTCCTGACTTTC. Full variable domain (rest looked up from reference TRBV29-1 and TRBJ2-6): SAVISQKPSRDICQRGTSLTIQCQVDSQVTMMFWYRQQPGQSLTLIATANQGSEATYESGFVIDKFPISRPNLTFSTLTVSNMSPEDSSIYLCSVSKTAGTGGSGANVLTFGAGSRLTVL.

The rearrangement joins TRBV7-2 to TRBJ2-1; TRBD2 aligns across 16 bases. The CDR3 totals 17 residues. Losses at the gene ends were 6 bases for V and 7 bases for J; bases not matched to a gene: 9. Germline V CDR1 and CDR2: SGHTA, FQGNSA. The DNA of the CDR3 is TGTGCCAGCAGTCCGGGACTAGCGGGAGGGCCGGTGAATGAGCAGTTCTTC. It translates to CASSPGLAGGPVNEQFF.